Below are 10 T cell receptor beta chains sequenced from a single sample in a study of blood T cell repertoires in COVID-19. The repertoire was sequenced with immunoSEQ multiplex PCR; TCRdb's copy has only in-frame clones and lacks some. The table has 150,000 or so clones, roughly 90% seen once. Sequenced input: PBMCs or T cells enriched from blood (not recorded which). The source is a woman in her forties or fifties who had recovered from COVID-19.

The chain employs TRBV5-1 and TRBJ1-4, with a tentative D call TRBD1 (6 bases). The CDR3 runs to 15 residues. In germline, CDR1 is SGHRS, CDR2 YFSETQ. V lost 4 bases and J 0 bases, leaving 10 bases between the germline ends. CDR3 protein: CASSNTGTTNEKLFF. The CDR3 DNA reads TGCGCCAGCAGCAATACAGGGACAACTAATGAAAAACTGTTTTTT.

The chain combines TRBV3-1 (or the pseudogene TRBV3-2) with TRBJ2-1, with 13 bases identical to TRBD2. J gave up 0 bases and V 1 base, and 6 bases lay outside the gene matches. This CDR3 is built from 19 residues. In germline, CDR1 is LGHDT, CDR2 YNNKEL (reference sequence). The CDR3 loop reads CASSQGGLAGSSSYNEQFF. The DNA of the CDR3 is TGTGCCAGCAGCCAAGGGGGACTAGCGGGGTCGAGCTCCTACAATGAGCAGTTCTTC.

J is TRBJ1-2 and V is TRBV9, with D perhaps TRBD1 (6 bases). The CDR3 spans 14 residues. Germline-derived CDR1 and CDR2 are SGDLS and YYNGEE. Trimming shortened V by 5 bases and J by 11 bases, and 22 bases separated the two germline ends. The CDR3 DNA is TGTGCCAGCAGAACAACCCAGGGGTTGGGGGAATACACCTTC. Its protein product is CASRTTQGLGEYTF.

The chain employs TRBV11-3 and TRBJ1-3; TRBD1 is a possible D gene (6 bases). The CDR3 is 15 amino acids. The V end was cut by 6 bases, the J end by 0 bases, with 12 bases between. Germline CDR1 and CDR2: SGHNT and YENEEA. In DNA, the CDR3 is TGTGCCAGCAGTTCGGACAGCCACTCTGGAAACACCATATATTTT. It codes for CASSSDSHSGNTIYF.

This chain links TRBV9 with TRBJ2-5, with TRBD2 matching over 9 bases. The V gene end was trimmed by 4 bases and the J gene end by 4 bases; junction bases not matched to a gene: 14. CDR1 is SGDLS, CDR2 YYNGEE, per germline. CDR3 length: 17 amino acids. CDR3 DNA sequence: TGTGCCAGCAGCCCCTTCGACAGCGGGGGGCTGGGAGAGACCCAGTACTTC. Translated: CASSPFDSGGLGETQYF.

V and J are TRBV24-1 and TRBJ2-1, with 13 positions matching TRBD2. CDR1 and CDR2 (germline): KGHDR, SFDVKD. The length of the CDR3 is 21 residues. V lost 1 base and J lost 0; bases outside the gene matches: 11. The CDR3 DNA follows: TGTGCCACCAGTGATTTTAGAGGGGGACTAGCGGGGTTCTGCTCCTACAATGAGCAGTTCTTC. Its protein product is CATSDFRGGLAGFCSYNEQFF.

The V and J genes are TRBV18 and TRBJ1-1; possible D gene TRBD1, 5 bases. CDR3 length equals 14 residues. The germline CDR1 and CDR2 sequences are KGHSH and LQKENI. Between the trimmed V and J ends, which lost 3 bases and 7 bases, there was a span of 15 bases. This chain's CDR3 is CASSPGTGEVEAFF. In DNA, the CDR3 is TGTGCCAGCTCACCCGGGACGGGAGAGGTTGAAGCTTTCTTT.

The V gene is TRBV30, the J gene TRBJ2-1, with 7 nucleotides matching TRBD1. CDR3 length: 15 residues. CDR1 GTSNPN and CDR2 SVGIG come from the germline V gene (reference sequence). Trimming took 3 bases from V and 5 from J; bases not matched to a gene: 10. DNA of the CDR3: TGTGCCTGGAGGTTTAGAGGGGGACAGAACAATGAGCAGTTCTTC. Protein sequence: CAWRFRGGQNNEQFF.

The chain combines TRBV6-4 with TRBJ2-1, with D maybe TRBD2 (6 bases). Trimming took off 6 bases at V and 10 bases at J, with 13 bases between the two ends. CDR1 is MRHNA, CDR2 SNTAGT, per germline. The length of the CDR3 is 12 residues. The CDR3 coding sequence is TGTGCCAGCAGCGCGGACTACCGCGAGCAGTTCTTC. Its protein is CASSADYREQFF.

The chain recombines TRBV12-3 or TRBV12-4 with TRBJ2-3; 14 nucleotides match TRBD2. V was pared by 5 bases and J by 9 bases, with 1 base of the junction left unmatched. The CDR3 contains 13 residues. CDR3 nucleotide sequence: TGTGCCAGCAGTAGACTAGCGGGGGGGACGCAGTATTTT. It encodes CASSRLAGGTQYF.